The clone carrying this TCR beta chain was observed a handful of times. Its antigen is undetermined. The data stem from a study of T cell repertoires in cytomegalovirus infection. Study summary: TCR beta signatures that were public indicated CMV infection and matching HLA type.

This CDR3 comprises 14 residues. V lost 4 bases and J lost 1, with 10 bases in between. CDR1 is MNHNY, CDR2 SVGAGI, per germline (reference sequence). Each CDR3 protein is one row after TCRdb ran MiXCR on the reads. The sample includes 300,000 to 450,000 distinct CDR3 sequences, roughly 18% of them seen just once. Study-wide findings and caveats: The ex vivo response was dominated by HLA-C-restricted CMV-specific TCR beta clonotypes. The study identified carriers of CMV plus the relevant HLA from cumulative public TCR beta family frequency.

This receptor was identified in a human donor in good health (CMV status not recorded). Some clones in this sample may be carry-over from other donors' samples. Material: PBMCs. The chain joins TRBV6-6 to TRBJ1-1; D is unresolved. The DNA for the CDR3 is TGTGCCAGCAGTTCCACGACCGAGAACACTGAAGCTTTCTTT. As protein: CASSSTTENTEAFF.